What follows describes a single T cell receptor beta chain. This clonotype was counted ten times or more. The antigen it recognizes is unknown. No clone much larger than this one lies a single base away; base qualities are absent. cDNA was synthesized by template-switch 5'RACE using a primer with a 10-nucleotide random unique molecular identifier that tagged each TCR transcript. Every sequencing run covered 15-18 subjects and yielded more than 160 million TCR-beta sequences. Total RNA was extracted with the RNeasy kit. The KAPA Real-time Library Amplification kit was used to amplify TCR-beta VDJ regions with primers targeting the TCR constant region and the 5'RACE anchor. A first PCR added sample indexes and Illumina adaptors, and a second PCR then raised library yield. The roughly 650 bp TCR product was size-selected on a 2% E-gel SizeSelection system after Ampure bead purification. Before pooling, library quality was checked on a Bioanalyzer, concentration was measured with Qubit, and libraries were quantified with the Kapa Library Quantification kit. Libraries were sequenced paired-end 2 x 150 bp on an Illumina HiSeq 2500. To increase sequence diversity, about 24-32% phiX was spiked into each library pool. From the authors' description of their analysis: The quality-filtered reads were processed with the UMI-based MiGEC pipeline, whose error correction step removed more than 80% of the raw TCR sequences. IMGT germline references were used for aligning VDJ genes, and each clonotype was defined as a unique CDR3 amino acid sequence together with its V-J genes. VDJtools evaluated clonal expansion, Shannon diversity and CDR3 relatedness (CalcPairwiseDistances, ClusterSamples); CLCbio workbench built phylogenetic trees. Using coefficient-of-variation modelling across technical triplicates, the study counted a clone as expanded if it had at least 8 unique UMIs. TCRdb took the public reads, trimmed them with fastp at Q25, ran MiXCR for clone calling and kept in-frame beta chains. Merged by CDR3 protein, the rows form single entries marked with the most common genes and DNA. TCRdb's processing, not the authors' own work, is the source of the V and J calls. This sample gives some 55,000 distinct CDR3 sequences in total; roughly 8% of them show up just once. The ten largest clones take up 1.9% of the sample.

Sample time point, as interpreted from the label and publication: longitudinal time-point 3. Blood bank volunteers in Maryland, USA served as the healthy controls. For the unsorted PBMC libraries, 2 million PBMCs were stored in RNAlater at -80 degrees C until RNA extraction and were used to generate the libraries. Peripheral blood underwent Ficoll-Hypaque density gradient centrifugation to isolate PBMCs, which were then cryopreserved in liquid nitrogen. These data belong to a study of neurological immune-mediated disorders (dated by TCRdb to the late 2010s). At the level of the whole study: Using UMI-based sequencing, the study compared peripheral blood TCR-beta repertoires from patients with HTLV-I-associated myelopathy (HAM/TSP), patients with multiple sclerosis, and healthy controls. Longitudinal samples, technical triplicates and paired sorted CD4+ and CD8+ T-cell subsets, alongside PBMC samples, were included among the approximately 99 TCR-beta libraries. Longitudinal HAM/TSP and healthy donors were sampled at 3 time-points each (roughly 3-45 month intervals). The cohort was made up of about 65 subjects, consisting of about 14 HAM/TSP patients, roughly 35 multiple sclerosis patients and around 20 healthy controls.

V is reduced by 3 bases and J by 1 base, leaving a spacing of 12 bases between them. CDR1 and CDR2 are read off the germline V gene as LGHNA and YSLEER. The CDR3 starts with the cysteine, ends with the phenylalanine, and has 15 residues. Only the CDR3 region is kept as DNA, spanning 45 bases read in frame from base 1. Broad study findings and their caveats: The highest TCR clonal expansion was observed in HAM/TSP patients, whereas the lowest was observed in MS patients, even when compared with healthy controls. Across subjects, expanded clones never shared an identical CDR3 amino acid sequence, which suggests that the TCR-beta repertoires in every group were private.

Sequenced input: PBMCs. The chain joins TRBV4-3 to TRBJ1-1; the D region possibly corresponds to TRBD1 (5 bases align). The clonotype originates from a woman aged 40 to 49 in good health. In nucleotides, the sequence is TGCGCCAGCAGCCAGGATCAGGGACGGAACACTGAAGCTTTCTTT. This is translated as CASSQDQGRNTEAFF.